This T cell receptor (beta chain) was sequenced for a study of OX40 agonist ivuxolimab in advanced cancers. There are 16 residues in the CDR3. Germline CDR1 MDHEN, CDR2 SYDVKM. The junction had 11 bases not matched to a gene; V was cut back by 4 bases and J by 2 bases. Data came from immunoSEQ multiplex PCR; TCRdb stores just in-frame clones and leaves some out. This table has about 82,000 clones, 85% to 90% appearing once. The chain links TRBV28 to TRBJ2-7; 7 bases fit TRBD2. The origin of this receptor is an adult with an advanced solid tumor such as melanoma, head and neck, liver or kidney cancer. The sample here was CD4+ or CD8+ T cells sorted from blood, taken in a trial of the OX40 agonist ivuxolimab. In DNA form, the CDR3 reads TGTGCCAGCAGTTCTCCCTGGGGGGGGGAGACCTACGAGCAGTACTTC. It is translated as CASSSPWGGETYEQYF.